A selection of T cell receptor beta chains follows, all from one sample in a study of immune evolution from preneoplasia to lung adenocarcinoma. Sequencing used immunoSEQ multiplex PCR; TCRdb keeps in-frame clones, though not all of them. The sample consists of more than 25,000 clones, roughly 70% of them appearing once. The sample consisted of FFPE invasive lung adenocarcinoma tissue. Receptor source: a person in their sixties with invasive lung adenocarcinoma. Some clones in this sample may be carry-over from other donors' samples. Both conserved end residues are part of each CDR3. The D gene is left open where the match is weak. Expanded clones are given a class, and other clones once, few, many or no size at all.

D gene: NA
V gene: TRBV7-9
J gene: TRBJ1-2
clone size: NA
CDR3 DNA: TGTGCCAGCAGCTACAACCGGGCGGGCTACACCTTC
CDR3 protein: CASSYNRAGYTF

D gene: NA
V gene: TRBV10-3
J gene: TRBJ2-3
clone size: NA
CDR3 DNA: TGTGCCATCAGTGAGTCTACAGTCCACACAGATACGCAGTATTTT
CDR3 protein: CAISESTVHTDTQYF

D gene: NA
V gene: TRBV30
J gene: TRBJ2-3
clone size: NA
CDR3 DNA: TGTGCCGGGGGAGATTATACGCAGTATTTT
CDR3 protein: CAGGDYTQYF

D gene: NA
V gene: TRBV7-6
J gene: TRBJ2-2
clone size: NA
CDR3 DNA: TGTGCCAGCAGCCCAAGACTAGATGGGGCCACCGGGGAGCTGTTTTTT
CDR3 protein: CASSPRLDGATGELFF

D gene: NA
V gene: TRBV28
J gene: TRBJ2-2
clone size: once
CDR3 DNA: TGTGCCAGCAGTTTACTAGCGAGCAACACCGGGGAGCTGTTTTTT
CDR3 protein: CASSLLASNTGELFF

D gene: TRBD2
V gene: TRBV6-6
J gene: TRBJ2-7
clone size: NA
CDR3 DNA: TGTGCCAGCAGTCCACTAGCGGACGTATACGAGCAGTACTTC
CDR3 protein: CASSPLADVYEQYF

D gene: TRBD1
V gene: TRBV7-3
J gene: TRBJ2-1
clone size: NA
CDR3 DNA: TGTGCCAGCAGCCCCCGGACAGGAGGAAGCAATGAGCAGTTCTTC
CDR3 protein: CASSPRTGGSNEQFF

D gene: NA
V gene: TRBV18
J gene: TRBJ1-2
clone size: few
CDR3 DNA: TGTGCCAGCTCCCCGTCGGGGAAGGGCTACACCTTC
CDR3 protein: CASSPSGKGYTF

D gene: NA
V gene: TRBV27
J gene: TRBJ2-7
clone size: NA
CDR3 DNA: TGTGCCAGCAGTTTATCGGGGGCATTCGCTGGGGAGCAGTACTTC
CDR3 protein: CASSLSGAFAGEQYF

D gene: NA
V gene: TRBV7-6
J gene: TRBJ2-7
clone size: NA
CDR3 DNA: TGTGCCAGCAGCTTAGAGGGGGTAAGCGGACCCACCTACGAGCAGTACTTC
CDR3 protein: CASSLEGVSGPTYEQYF

D gene: NA
V gene: TRBV7-2
J gene: TRBJ2-2
clone size: NA
CDR3 DNA: TGTGCCAGCAGCCCCCTTCGAACGGGTGGCGGGGAGCTGTTTTTT
CDR3 protein: CASSPLRTGGGELFF

D gene: TRBD1
V gene: TRBV6-5
J gene: TRBJ2-3
clone size: NA
CDR3 DNA: TGTGCCAGCAGTTACCAGGGACAGGGGCAAGATACGCAGTATTTT
CDR3 protein: CASSYQGQGQDTQYF

D gene: TRBD2
V gene: TRBV30
J gene: TRBJ2-3
clone size: NA
CDR3 DNA: TGTGCCTGGGGCTCCGGCAGCGGCGGGGGTACGCAGTATTTT
CDR3 protein: CAWGSGSGGGTQYF

D gene: TRBD1
V gene: TRBV6-6
J gene: TRBJ2-3
clone size: NA
CDR3 DNA: TGTGCCAGCCGACAGGGCCGGACAGATACGCAGTATTTT
CDR3 protein: CASRQGRTDTQYF

D gene: TRBD2
V gene: TRBV2
J gene: TRBJ2-1
clone size: NA
CDR3 DNA: TGTGCCAGCGAACTAGCGTCGCATGAGCAGTTCTTC
CDR3 protein: CASELASHEQFF

D gene: NA
V gene: TRBV12-2
J gene: TRBJ2-7
clone size: NA
CDR3 DNA: TGTGCAAGTCGCTTAGACCCGGCCGATACGACTAGCGGGAGCCGTGTCGAGCAGTACTTC
CDR3 protein: CASRLDPADTTSGSRVEQYF

D gene: NA
V gene: TRBV12-5
J gene: TRBJ2-5
clone size: few
CDR3 DNA: TGTGCTAGTGGCTCAGACCGACGGGAGACCCAGTACTTC
CDR3 protein: CASGSDRRETQYF

D gene: NA
V gene: TRBV7-3
J gene: TRBJ2-3
clone size: few
CDR3 DNA: TGTGCCAGCAGCTCACCGGAGGAGCGACGCACAGATACGCAGTATTTT
CDR3 protein: CASSSPEERRTDTQYF

D gene: NA
V gene: TRBV30
J gene: TRBJ1-2
clone size: NA
CDR3 DNA: TGTGCCTGGAGTTCAAGGGCGAGGGGAACTATGGGCTACACCTTC
CDR3 protein: CAWSSRARGTMGYTF

D gene: NA
V gene: TRBV29-1
J gene: TRBJ1-3
clone size: NA
CDR3 DNA: TGCAGCGCAACAAGGACAAGCTCTGGAAACACCATATATTTT
CDR3 protein: CSATRTSSGNTIYF

D gene: TRBD1
V gene: TRBV27
J gene: TRBJ1-5
clone size: NA
CDR3 DNA: TGTGCCAGCAGTTGGACAGGGGGCAATCAGCCCCAGCATTTT
CDR3 protein: CASSWTGGNQPQHF

D gene: NA
V gene: TRBV4-1
J gene: TRBJ2-3
clone size: NA
CDR3 DNA: TGCGCCAGCAGCCAAGCGACTAGGACGACTAAACCAGATACGCAGTATTTT
CDR3 protein: CASSQATRTTKPDTQYF

D gene: NA
V gene: TRBV7-9
J gene: TRBJ2-5
clone size: NA
CDR3 DNA: TGTGCCAGCAGCTTCGGGACGGGGGTCCAAGAGACCCAGTACTTC
CDR3 protein: CASSFGTGVQETQYF

D gene: NA
V gene: TRBV5-4
J gene: TRBJ2-2
clone size: NA
CDR3 DNA: TGTGCCAGCAGCGCGGCTGTAGACACCGGGGAGCTGTTTTTT
CDR3 protein: CASSAAVDTGELFF

D gene: NA
V gene: TRBV9
J gene: TRBJ2-7
clone size: NA
CDR3 DNA: TGTGCCAGCAGCGCAACAGGGAGGGGCGAGCAGTACTTC
CDR3 protein: CASSATGRGEQYF

D gene: NA
V gene: TRBV25-1
J gene: TRBJ2-7
clone size: NA
CDR3 DNA: TGTGCCAGCAGTGAACAAGGGCTCAGGGCAAGCGAGCAGTACTTC
CDR3 protein: CASSEQGLRASEQYF

D gene: TRBD2
V gene: TRBV7-2
J gene: TRBJ2-5
clone size: few
CDR3 DNA: TGTGCCAGCAGCTTGGGGGGACTAGCGGGAGTGGGGGAGACCCAGTACTTC
CDR3 protein: CASSLGGLAGVGETQYF

D gene: NA
V gene: TRBV5-6
J gene: TRBJ2-4
clone size: NA
CDR3 DNA: TGTGCCAGCAGCTTGAGTGGGAAAGGTGCCAAAAACATTCAGTACTTC
CDR3 protein: CASSLSGKGAKNIQYF

D gene: NA
V gene: TRBV28
J gene: TRBJ2-7
clone size: few
CDR3 DNA: TGTGCCAGCAGCCCGGAGGGCCGGGACGCAGCCTACGAGCAGTACTTC
CDR3 protein: CASSPEGRDAAYEQYF

D gene: NA
V gene: TRBV18
J gene: TRBJ2-3
clone size: NA
CDR3 DNA: TGTGCCAGCTCACCCTCGGGGTTTATCACAGATACGCAGTATTTT
CDR3 protein: CASSPSGFITDTQYF

D gene: TRBD1
V gene: TRBV20-1
J gene: TRBJ1-2
clone size: NA
CDR3 DNA: TGCAGTGCTGGGACAGGCGGCTACACCTTC
CDR3 protein: CSAGTGGYTF

D gene: TRBD1
V gene: TRBV27
J gene: TRBJ2-2
clone size: NA
CDR3 DNA: TGTGCCAGCAGTTTACAGGGGGCGCCCGGGGAGCTGTTTTTT
CDR3 protein: CASSLQGAPGELFF

D gene: NA
V gene: TRBV7-6
J gene: TRBJ2-1
clone size: NA
CDR3 DNA: TGTGCCAGCAGCTTAAGCGGACAGAGAAGCAATGAGCAGTTCTTC
CDR3 protein: CASSLSGQRSNEQFF

D gene: NA
V gene: TRBV5-4
J gene: TRBJ2-4
clone size: NA
CDR3 DNA: TGTGCCAGCAGCAGAGCAGGGGGGAGGAACATTCAGTACTTC
CDR3 protein: CASSRAGGRNIQYF

D gene: NA
V gene: TRBV5-4
J gene: TRBJ2-5
clone size: NA
CDR3 DNA: TGTGCCAGCAGCTTGGGGCGGCAGCGGCAAGAGACCCAGTACTTC
CDR3 protein: CASSLGRQRQETQYF

D gene: NA
V gene: TRBV28
J gene: TRBJ2-7
clone size: NA
CDR3 DNA: TGTGCCAGCAGTTGGAGGGAATACGGCGAGCAGTACTTC
CDR3 protein: CASSWREYGEQYF

D gene: NA
V gene: TRBV5-1
J gene: TRBJ2-1
clone size: NA
CDR3 DNA: TGCGCCAGCAGCCACGGACAGACGAATGAGCAGTTCTTC
CDR3 protein: CASSHGQTNEQFF

D gene: TRBD2
V gene: TRBV13
J gene: TRBJ2-7
clone size: NA
CDR3 DNA: TGTGCCAGCAGCACGTTAGGTAGCGGGAGGGCCTACGAGCAGTACTTC
CDR3 protein: CASSTLGSGRAYEQYF

D gene: NA
V gene: TRBV12-5
J gene: TRBJ2-3
clone size: few
CDR3 DNA: TGTGCTAGTGGTCCGTGGGGCGGAGATACGCAGTATTTT
CDR3 protein: CASGPWGGDTQYF

D gene: TRBD2
V gene: TRBV15
J gene: TRBJ2-5
clone size: few
CDR3 DNA: TGTGCCACCAGCGTCCGACTAGCGGACCAAGAGACCCAGTACTTC
CDR3 protein: CATSVRLADQETQYF

D gene: TRBD1
V gene: TRBV4-1
J gene: TRBJ2-5
clone size: once
CDR3 DNA: TGCGCCAGCAGCCACGACAGGGGGGACGGGGAGGAGACCCAGTACTTC
CDR3 protein: CASSHDRGDGEETQYF

D gene: NA
V gene: TRBV5-1
J gene: TRBJ1-1
clone size: NA
CDR3 DNA: TGCGCCAGCAGTATCCGGACATTGAACACTGAAGCTTTCTTT
CDR3 protein: CASSIRTLNTEAFF

D gene: TRBD2
V gene: TRBV5-1
J gene: TRBJ2-5
clone size: NA
CDR3 DNA: TGCGCCAGCAGCTTGGCCCCTAGCGGGAGTGGAGAGACCCAGTACTTC
CDR3 protein: CASSLAPSGSGETQYF

D gene: NA
V gene: TRBV7-3
J gene: TRBJ2-3
clone size: NA
CDR3 DNA: TGTGCCAGCAGCTCCGGCACAGATACGCAGTATTTT
CDR3 protein: CASSSGTDTQYF

D gene: TRBD1
V gene: TRBV29-1
J gene: TRBJ2-7
clone size: NA
CDR3 DNA: TGCAGCGTTACCTTGGGGACAGGGGCCTACGAGCAGTACTTC
CDR3 protein: CSVTLGTGAYEQYF

D gene: TRBD1
V gene: TRBV19
J gene: TRBJ1-4
clone size: NA
CDR3 DNA: TGTGCCAGTAGTTTAAGACAGGGTTCGAATGAAAAACTGTTTTTT
CDR3 protein: CASSLRQGSNEKLFF